Listed below are T cell receptor beta chains from one sample, sequenced in a study of beta chain features in type 1 diabetes. Sequenced by immunoSEQ multiplex PCR; TCRdb stores in-frame clones only, minus some. The sample carries under 250,000 clones, about a tenth recorded once. Sequencing was performed on central memory CD4+ T cells from blood. All receptors derive from a man aged 18 to 30 in good health. CDR3s include the opening cysteine and the closing phenylalanine or tryptophan. Each record gives: J gene, V gene, clone size, D gene, CDR3 DNA, CDR3 protein. A D gene is named only where the DNA matches it firmly. Clone size is given for some rows only: seen once, a few or many times, or a class if the clone is expanded.

>TRBJ2-1|TRBV30|-|-
TGTGCCTGGAGTGTACGGGTCGACAATGAGCAGTTCTTC
CAWSVRVDNEQFF
>TRBJ2-3|TRBV7-6|few|-
TGTGCCAGCAGCTTTTTAGCGGATACGCAGTATTTT
CASSFLADTQYF
>TRBJ2-5|TRBV4-3|-|TRBD2
TGCGCCAGCAGCCAAAGCACTAGCGGTAGGAGGGAAGAGACCCAGTACTTC
CASSQSTSGRREETQYF
>TRBJ2-7|TRBV7-9|-|-
TGTGCCAGCAGCTTAGCTCTAGCATACGAGCAGTACTTC
CASSLALAYEQYF
>TRBJ2-2|TRBV11-3|few|-
TGTGCCAGCAGCTTAGCCCCTTACACCGGGGAGCTGTTTTTT
CASSLAPYTGELFF
>TRBJ2-1|TRBV6-8|many|-
TGTGCCAGCAGGGAACTAGAAGGTGAGCAGTTCTTC
CASRELEGEQFF
>TRBJ2-5|TRBV29-1|-|-
TGCAGCGCACGCCCGGGGGCGGGGGAGACCCAGTACTTC
CSARPGAGETQYF
>TRBJ1-2|TRBV5-1|-|-
TGCGCCAGCAGCTTGTCTAAGAACTATGGCTACACCTTC
CASSLSKNYGYTF
>TRBJ1-1|TRBV25-1|few|TRBD1
TGTGCCAGCAGTGTTACCGGGACAGTATTTGAAGCTTTCTTT
CASSVTGTVFEAFF
>TRBJ1-6|TRBV25-1|-|-
TGTGCCAGCAGTGAATGGGAGGGGCTGAATTCACCCCTCCACTTT
CASSEWEGLNSPLHF
>TRBJ1-4|TRBV4-1|-|-
TGCGCCAGCAGCCAAGAGGTGAGGGCAACTAATGAAAAACTGTTTTTT
CASSQEVRATNEKLFF
>TRBJ2-5|TRBV5-1|-|-
TGCGCCAGCAGCTTGTTCGAGACCCAGTACTTC
CASSLFETQYF
>TRBJ2-6|TRBV18|few|-
TGTGCCAGCTCACCTCTGGGGGCGCAAGGGGCCAACGTCCTGACTTTC
CASSPLGAQGANVLTF
>TRBJ1-4|TRBV29-1|-|-
TGCTCAGCGCGGGGGGCGCGTGAAAAACTGTTTTTT
CSARGAREKLFF
>TRBJ2-1|TRBV29-1|few|-
TGCAGCGCCCCCCTCAGGGGCCGGGGAAGCTCCTACAATGAGCAGTTCTTC
CSAPLRGRGSSYNEQFF
>TRBJ2-3|TRBV5-4|few|TRBD2
TGTGCCAGCAGCCCAGCGGGAGGGAGGACAGATACGCAGTATTTT
CASSPAGGRTDTQYF
>TRBJ2-3|TRBV9|-|TRBD2
TGTGCCAGCAGCGAGCCTCAGCGGGAGGGGGACACAGATACGCAGTATTTT
CASSEPQREGDTDTQYF
>TRBJ2-5|TRBV11-1|-|-
TGTGCCAGCAGCACACGGGACACCCGGCAAGAGACCCAGTACTTC
CASSTRDTRQETQYF
>TRBJ2-1|TRBV7-2|many|-
TGTGCCAGCTCTTACGGGATCGGGCGCGACAATGAGCAGTTCTTC
CASSYGIGRDNEQFF
>TRBJ2-1|TRBV29-1|-|TRBD1
TGCAGCGTTGAAGTGAGGTCGGGACAGGGGTACAATGAGCAGTTCTTC
CSVEVRSGQGYNEQFF
>TRBJ1-3|TRBV30|-|-
TGTGCCTGGAGCCCTTCCAAAGGGGGTGCAGGAAACACCATATATTTT
CAWSPSKGGAGNTIYF
>TRBJ2-3|TRBV21-1|-|-
TGTGCCAGCAGCAAAATAGCGGGAGGGCCAGATACGCAGTATTTT
CASSKIAGGPDTQYF
>TRBJ2-7|TRBV7-2|few|TRBD2
TGTGCCAGCAGCTTGGGTACTAGCGGGAGAACGTCATCCTACGAGCAGTACTTC
CASSLGTSGRTSSYEQYF
>TRBJ1-1|TRBV7-3|-|-
TGTGCCAGCAGCTTAGAACAAAACACTGAAGCTTTCTTT
CASSLEQNTEAFF
>TRBJ2-5|TRBV5-1|-|-
TGCGCCAGCAGCTGGGGTGGCCAAGAGACCCAGTACTTC
CASSWGGQETQYF
>TRBJ1-1|TRBV28|-|-
TGTGCCAGCAGTTTACTCGGGAACACTGAAGCTTTCTTT
CASSLLGNTEAFF
>TRBJ2-3|TRBV4-3|-|-
TGCGCCAGCAGCCAAGCTATGGGACTCACAGATACGCAGTATTTT
CASSQAMGLTDTQYF
>TRBJ2-7|TRBV5-1|few|-
TGCGCCAGCAGCCGGGACATCATCTACGAGCAGTACTTC
CASSRDIIYEQYF
>TRBJ2-7|TRBV10-3|-|TRBD2
TGTGCCATCAGTGAGTCTTCTAGCGGATCCGGCTCCTACGAGCAGTACTTC
CAISESSSGSGSYEQYF
>TRBJ2-2|TRBV30|-|TRBD1
TGTGCCTGTAGAGGGGGCCTAAGCACCGGGGAGCTGTTTTTT
CACRGGLSTGELFF
>TRBJ2-7|TRBV29-1|-|-
TGCAGCGTGCTCCCGGCCGCCAGACCCTACGAGCAGTACTTC
CSVLPAARPYEQYF
>TRBJ2-1|TRBV7-9|few|TRBD2
TGTGCCAGCAGCCCGACTAGCGGGAGAATCGCCCTCAATGAGCAGTTCTTC
CASSPTSGRIALNEQFF
>TRBJ2-3|TRBV29-1|few|TRBD1
TGCAGCGTGGGACAGGACGGCACAGATACGCAGTATTTT
CSVGQDGTDTQYF
>TRBJ2-5|TRBV7-9|many|-
TGTGCCAGCAGCTCTCGAGCGAACCAAGAGACCCAGTACTTC
CASSSRANQETQYF
>TRBJ1-1|TRBV4-2|few|TRBD1
TGTGCCAGCAGCCGGGCAGGGGGAGATTGGACTGAAGCTTTCTTT
CASSRAGGDWTEAFF
>TRBJ2-7|TRBV2|many|TRBD2
TGTGCCAGCAGTGACCCTAGCGGGAGGAGCGAGCAGTACTTC
CASSDPSGRSEQYF
>TRBJ2-7|TRBV5-1|few|-
TGCGCCAGCAGCGCAGCCGAGGGCAGCTTTAGCTCCTACGAGCAGTACTTC
CASSAAEGSFSSYEQYF
>TRBJ2-5|TRBV29-1|-|-
TGCAGCGTTGAAGATTCCAGACTCCCGGAAGAGACCCAGTACTTC
CSVEDSRLPEETQYF
>TRBJ2-1|TRBV29-1|-|-
TGCAGCGCCGGGGGCCGCCTTACTTTCACCTACAATGAGCAGTTCTTC
CSAGGRLTFTYNEQFF
>TRBJ2-3|TRBV5-4|-|TRBD2
TGTGCCAGCAGCTTAGGACTAGCGGGTAGCACAGATACGCAGTATTTT
CASSLGLAGSTDTQYF
>TRBJ2-1|TRBV28|-|-
TGTGCCAGCATCGGGAATGAGCAGTTCTTC
CASIGNEQFF
>TRBJ1-5|TRBV29-1|few|TRBD1
TGCAGCGCCACGGACAGGGGTCAGCCCCAGCATTTT
CSATDRGQPQHF
>TRBJ2-1|TRBV6-4|-|-
TGTGCCAGCAGGAACGAAGTCGGCGAGCAGTTCTTC
CASRNEVGEQFF
>TRBJ2-5|TRBV11-2|-|-
TGTGCCAGCAGCTTACGGGACGTAAAAGAGACCCAGTACTTC
CASSLRDVKETQYF
>TRBJ2-5|TRBV9|few|TRBD1
TGTGCCAGCAGCGTAGAGGGGACAGGGGGCACGGAGACCCAGTACTTC
CASSVEGTGGTETQYF
>TRBJ2-7|TRBV9|-|TRBD1
TGTGCCAGCAGCTCTCAACAGGGGAGCTCCTACGAGCAGTACTTC
CASSSQQGSSYEQYF
>TRBJ1-2|TRBV6-6|-|-
TGTGCCAGCAGTTTACTCCTAGGTCAGGGCTATGGCTACACCTTC
CASSLLLGQGYGYTF
>TRBJ2-7|TRBV7-8|-|TRBD2
TGTGCCAGCAGCCTCGAGGCTAGGTATGGGACTAGCTCCTACGAGCAGTACTTC
CASSLEARYGTSSYEQYF
>TRBJ1-1|TRBV7-2|-|-
TGTGCCAGCAGCTTAGACAGGATGAACACTGAAGCTTTCTTT
CASSLDRMNTEAFF
>TRBJ2-1|TRBV9|few|TRBD1
TGTGCCAGCAGCGTAGGTGATCGGCGACAGGGAAACAATGAGCAGTTCTTC
CASSVGDRRQGNNEQFF